This T cell receptor (beta chain) emerged from a study of blood T cell repertoires in COVID-19. Overall study: Sites in the United States, Italy and Spain provided acute and convalescent COVID-19 samples. From T cells, B-cell-depleted T cells, or PBMCs came the material, which was cDNA or gDNA.

The germline CDR1 and CDR2 sequences are ENHRY and SYGVKD. CDR3 length: 14 amino acids. In the original analysis: Amplification with reference gene primers provided the estimates of nucleated cell counts. Repertoires were generated with immunoSEQ multiplex PCR, while TCRdb's copy carries only in-frame clones and drops some. For V, J and clone size, that table is used; D and trimming come from the DNA. The sample consists of more than 200,000 clones, about four fifths of them appearing once. This clonotype originated in a woman aged 50 to 65 with acute or convalescent COVID-19. This sequence joins TRBV10-3 and TRBJ1-1, with TRBD1 matching over 7 bases. Sequences were obtained from peripheral blood. The CDR3 nucleotides are TGTGCTCCACATTCGAGGGGAGACAGGGCGCAAGCTTTCTTT. It encodes CAPHSRGDRAQAFF.